This is a list of T cell receptor beta chains from one sample in a study of control samples from healthy donors and cancer patients. The method was immunoSEQ multiplex PCR; TCRdb's version includes in-frame clones alone and lacks a portion of them. The data contain about 120,000 clones, roughly 95% of them singletons. Sequencing was carried out using blood. The receptors were gathered from a man under 40 in good health. The CDR3 runs from the conserved cysteine through the conserved F or W. The D gene is left open where the match is weak.

j_call: TRBJ1-6; v_call: TRBV7-2; d_call: TRBD1; cdr3_aa: CASSWTGRGNSPLHF; cdr3_nt: TGTGCCAGCAGCTGGACAGGCCGCGGAAATTCACCCCTCCACTTT
j_call: TRBJ2-3; v_call: TRBV27; d_call: -; cdr3_aa: CASSTGPISTDTQYF; cdr3_nt: TGTGCCAGCAGTACAGGACCAATAAGCACAGATACGCAGTATTTT
j_call: TRBJ1-1; v_call: TRBV19; d_call: TRBD1; cdr3_aa: CASQGGSTEAFF; cdr3_nt: TGTGCCTCACAGGGGGGGAGCACTGAAGCTTTCTTT
j_call: TRBJ1-2; v_call: TRBV6-2/TRBV6-3; d_call: -; cdr3_aa: CASSYQSVVLGYTF; cdr3_nt: TGTGCCAGCAGTTACCAATCTGTCGTTCTAGGCTACACCTTC
j_call: TRBJ2-3; v_call: TRBV11-2; d_call: -; cdr3_aa: CASSLDQGGWVDTQYF; cdr3_nt: TGTGCCAGCAGCTTAGACCAGGGGGGCTGGGTAGATACGCAGTATTTT
j_call: TRBJ2-3; v_call: TRBV27; d_call: TRBD2; cdr3_aa: CASSLRLAGGDTQYF; cdr3_nt: TGTGCCAGCAGTTTAAGGCTAGCGGGGGGAGATACGCAGTATTTT
j_call: TRBJ1-1; v_call: TRBV19; d_call: -; cdr3_aa: CASSMFRGLEAFF; cdr3_nt: TGTGCCAGTAGTATGTTTCGGGGCCTTGAAGCTTTCTTT
j_call: TRBJ1-1; v_call: TRBV2; d_call: -; cdr3_aa: CASTGAARQAFF; cdr3_nt: TGTGCCAGCACCGGGGCTGCACGGCAGGCTTTCTTT
j_call: TRBJ2-5; v_call: TRBV2; d_call: TRBD2; cdr3_aa: CASKGTSGGEETQYF; cdr3_nt: TGTGCCAGCAAAGGGACTAGCGGGGGGGAGGAGACCCAGTACTTC
j_call: TRBJ2-1; v_call: TRBV7-9; d_call: TRBD1; cdr3_aa: CASSPWDRGPYNEQFF; cdr3_nt: TGTGCCAGCAGCCCTTGGGACAGGGGGCCCTACAATGAGCAGTTCTTC
j_call: TRBJ2-1; v_call: TRBV5-1; d_call: -; cdr3_aa: CASSLGPSSLSYNEQFF; cdr3_nt: TGCGCCAGCAGCTTGGGGCCGAGTAGTCTTTCCTACAATGAGCAGTTCTTC
j_call: TRBJ2-7; v_call: TRBV3-1/TRBV3-2; d_call: -; cdr3_aa: CASSLPGVPYEQYF; cdr3_nt: TGTGCCAGCAGCCTCCCAGGTGTACCTTACGAGCAGTACTTC
j_call: TRBJ2-7; v_call: TRBV12-3/TRBV12-4; d_call: TRBD1; cdr3_aa: CASRGDRGYEQYF; cdr3_nt: TGTGCCAGCAGGGGGGACAGGGGCTACGAGCAGTACTTC
j_call: TRBJ1-5; v_call: TRBV6-1; d_call: TRBD1; cdr3_aa: CASSDGQGGQPQHF; cdr3_nt: TGTGCCAGCAGTGACGGACAGGGCGGGCAGCCCCAGCATTTT
j_call: TRBJ2-7; v_call: TRBV5-1; d_call: TRBD1; cdr3_aa: CASSPGQGAFYEQYF; cdr3_nt: TGCGCCAGCAGCCCAGGACAGGGGGCTTTCTACGAGCAGTACTTC
j_call: TRBJ2-6; v_call: TRBV7-2; d_call: -; cdr3_aa: CASRNTGNGANVLTF; cdr3_nt: TGTGCCAGCAGAAACACCGGGAATGGGGCCAACGTCCTGACTTTC